These 4 T cell receptor beta chains share one sample of origin, sequenced in a study of CD4 T cell repertoires in COVID-19. This table comes from immunoSEQ multiplex PCR, and its TCRdb copy is limited to in-frame clones, with some not included. The table lists tens of thousands of clones, around nine tenths of them singletons. No culture step preceded sequencing of the ex vivo isolated memory T cells. The sample here was central memory CD4+ T cells from blood, taken before the COVID-19 pandemic. The origin of the receptors is a human donor who had COVID-19.

V usage is TRBV6-1 and J usage is TRBJ1-6; D unclear. The V end lost 7 bases, the J end lost 7 bases, and 14 bases lay between the germline ends. Germline values: CDR1 MNHNS, CDR2 SASEGT. CDR3 length: 14 amino acids. CDR3 loop: CASISGRHNSPLHF. The CDR3 region has the DNA TGTGCCAGCATAAGCGGCCGTCACAATTCACCCCTCCACTTT.

The chain has TRBV11-2 and TRBJ2-7; 11 bases agree with TRBD2. The CDR3 extends over 17 amino acids. Germline V lookup: CDR1 SGHAT, CDR2 FQNNGV. V shed 1 base, J shed 3 bases, and the junction held 8 bases outside the gene matches. CDR3 loop: CASSLGELAGVLYEQYF. CDR3 nucleotide sequence: TGTGCCAGCAGCTTAGGGGAACTAGCGGGAGTGCTCTACGAGCAGTACTTC.

The rearrangement uses TRBV5-1 and TRBJ2-1, with TRBD1 matching 7 bases. The CDR3 extends over 15 amino acids. Germline CDR1 is SGHRS and CDR2 is YFSETQ. V trimming: 4 bases; J trimming: 8 bases; junction bases outside the gene matches: 12. The CDR3 coding sequence is TGCGCCAGCAGCCTTGGACAGGCCCGAAGGGATGAGCAGTTCTTC. Protein: CASSLGQARRDEQFF.

V gene TRBV28 combines with J gene TRBJ2-7; 8 nucleotides line up with TRBD2. The V gene end was trimmed by 3 bases and the J gene end by 2 bases; junction bases not matched to a gene: 12. Per germline, CDR1 MDHEN and CDR2 SYDVKM. This CDR3 has 17 residues. CDR3 coding DNA: TGTGCCAGCAGTTTTGCCCCTGATCGGGGGGGGCCCTACGAGCAGTACTTC. Translated: CASSFAPDRGGPYEQYF.